These 5 T cell receptor beta chains share one sample of origin, sequenced in a study of regulatory T cells in long-lasting Graves disease. iRepertoire HTBI primers and Arm-PCR of CDR3 regions built TCR beta libraries. TCRdb ran MiXCR on the multiplex PCR reads and lists one entry per CDR3 protein. The repertoire has about 420,000 distinct CDR3 sequences, 15% to 20% of them found once; the top ten carry 23%. Time point meaning: newly diagnosed GD, antithyroid drugs for less than 3 months. PBMCs provided the RNA from which the TCR library was made. This sample was also put to use in a study of T cells in Graves' hyperthyroidism and ophthalmopathy.

The sample here was peripheral blood mononuclear cells (PBMCs), taken at new diagnosis, from a patient treated with antithyroid drugs. Source of these receptors: a woman younger than 30 with Graves disease.

The chain has TRBV7-2 and TRBJ2-2; D gene uncertain. The CDR3 length is 16 residues. The V end lost 2 bases, the J end lost 4 bases, and 14 bases lay between the germline ends. Germline assignment: CDR1 SGHTA and CDR2 FQGNSA. The CDR3 nucleotides are TGTGCCAGCAGCTTAATTGTGGGGTGGGCCACCGGGGAGCTGTTTTTT. This sequence encodes CASSLIVGWATGELFF.

The genes are TRBV7-3 and TRBJ2-7; 8 bases fit TRBD1. The CDR3 consists of 14 residues. Germline trimming cut 4 bases from V and 6 bases from J; bases unmatched to any gene: 8. Germline V gives CDR1 SGHTA, CDR2 FQGTGA. The CDR3 here is CASSSAGGRTEQYF. The CDR3 nucleotides read TGTGCCAGCAGCTCAGCAGGGGGCCGGACCGAGCAGTACTTC.

This clonotype was observed a few times. The rearrangement links TRBV29-1 to TRBJ1-1, with D perhaps TRBD1 (5 bases). This CDR3 spans 12 amino acids. The germline gives CDR1 SQVTM, CDR2 ANQGSEA. The V end lost 4 bases, the J end lost 4 bases, and 10 bases lay between the germline ends. The CDR3 bases are TGCAGCGTTGGGGGGGTTGGCACTGAAGCTTTCTTT. This codes for CSVGGVGTEAFF.

This clonotype has only a few counts. This chain uses TRBV27 with TRBJ1-2; a weak D match, TRBD1 (5 bases). This CDR3 contains 13 residues. From germline, CDR1 is MNHEY and CDR2 SMNVEV (reference sequence). The germline V and J ends were trimmed by 3 bases and 4 bases, with 9 bases remaining between them. CDR3 loop: CASSLWGGYGYTF. The CDR3 region has the DNA TGTGCCAGCAGTTTGTGGGGGGGCTATGGCTACACCTTC.

There are many counts of this clonotype. This sequence joins TRBV18 and TRBJ2-5; D is possibly TRBD1 (5 bases). The CDR3 has 17 amino acids. V was pared by 0 bases and J by 0 bases, with 14 bases between. CDR1 is KGHSH and CDR2 is LQKENI in the germline V gene. The CDR3 region is CASSPPADSTYQETQYF. CDR3 in DNA: TGTGCCAGCTCACCACCGGCTGACAGCACGTACCAAGAGACCCAGTACTTC. Full variable domain (rest looked up from reference TRBV18 and TRBJ2-5): NAGVMQNPRHLVRRRGQEARLRCSPMKGHSHVYWYRQLPEEGLKFMVYLQKENIIDESGMPKERFSAEFPKEGPSILRIQQVVRGDSAAYFCASSPPADSTYQETQYFGPGTRLLVL.